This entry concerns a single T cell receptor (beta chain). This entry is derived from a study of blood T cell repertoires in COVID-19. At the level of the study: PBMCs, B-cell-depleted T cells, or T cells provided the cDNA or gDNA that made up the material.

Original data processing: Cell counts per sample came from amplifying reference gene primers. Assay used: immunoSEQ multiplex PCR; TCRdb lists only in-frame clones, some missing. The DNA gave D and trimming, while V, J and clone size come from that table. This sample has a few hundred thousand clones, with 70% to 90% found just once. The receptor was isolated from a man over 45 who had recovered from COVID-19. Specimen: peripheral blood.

Here the CDR3 DNA reads TGTGCCAGCAGTTTTCGGGGAAATACTGGCTACACCTTC. Protein product: CASSFRGNTGYTF. The rearrangement links TRBV27 to TRBJ1-2; D remains ambiguous. CDR1 MNHEY and CDR2 SMNVEV come from the germline V gene (reference sequence). Trimming removed 3 bases at V and 7 bases at J, with 12 bases between. The CDR3 totals 13 residues.